The T cell receptor (beta chain) described here comes from a study of metastatic and nonmetastatic thyroid tumors. Nobody among the patients had been given any treatment before thyroid surgery. Between the trimmed V and J ends, which lost 9 bases and 1 base, there was a span of 11 bases. The CDR3 length is 13 residues. Germline CDR1 and CDR2: KGHDR and SFDVKD. Via MiXCR, TCRdb re-called the PCR reads. The top ten clones hold 13% of a sample with some 19,000 clones, about 30% of them seen once. This clone was seen a handful of times. The TCR sequence derives from a female donor with papillary thyroid cancer or a benign thyroid nodule (not recorded which). Some clones in this sample may be carry-over from other donors' samples. The V call is TRBV24-1, the J call TRBJ1-2; D is undetermined. The material sequenced was tumor tissue. DNA for the CDR3: TGTGCCACCCACCCAGGAGGTAACTATGGCTACACCTTC. Translation: CATHPGGNYGYTF.